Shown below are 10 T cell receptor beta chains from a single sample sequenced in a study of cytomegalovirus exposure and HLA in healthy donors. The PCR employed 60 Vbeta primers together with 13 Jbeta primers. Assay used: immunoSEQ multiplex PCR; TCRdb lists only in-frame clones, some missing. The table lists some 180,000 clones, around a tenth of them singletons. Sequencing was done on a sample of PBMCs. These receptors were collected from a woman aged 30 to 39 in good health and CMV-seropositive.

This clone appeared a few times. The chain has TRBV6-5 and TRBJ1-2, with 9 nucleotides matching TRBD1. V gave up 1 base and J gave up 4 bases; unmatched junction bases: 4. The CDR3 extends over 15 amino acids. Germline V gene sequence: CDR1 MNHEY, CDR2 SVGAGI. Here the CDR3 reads CASSYFPTGGYGYTF. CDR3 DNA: TGTGCCAGCAGTTACTTTCCGACAGGGGGCTATGGCTACACCTTC.

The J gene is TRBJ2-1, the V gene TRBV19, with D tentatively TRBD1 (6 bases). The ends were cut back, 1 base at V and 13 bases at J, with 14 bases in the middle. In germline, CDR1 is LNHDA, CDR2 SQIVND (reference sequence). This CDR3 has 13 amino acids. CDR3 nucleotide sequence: TGTGCCAGTAGTATAGTGGTAGGGGGAGACCAGTTCTTC. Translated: CASSIVVGGDQFF.

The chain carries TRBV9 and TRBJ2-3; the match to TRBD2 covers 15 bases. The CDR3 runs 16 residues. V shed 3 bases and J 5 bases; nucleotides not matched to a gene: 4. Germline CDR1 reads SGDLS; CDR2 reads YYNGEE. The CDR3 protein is CASSARTSGREDTQYF. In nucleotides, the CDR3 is TGTGCCAGCAGCGCGAGGACTAGCGGGAGGGAAGATACGCAGTATTTT. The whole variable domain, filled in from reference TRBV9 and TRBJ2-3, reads DSGVTQTPKHLITATGQRVTLRCSPRSGDLSVYWYQQSLDQGLQFLIQYYNGEERAKGNILERFSAQQFPDLHSELNLSSLELGDSALYFCASSARTSGREDTQYFGPGTRLTVL.

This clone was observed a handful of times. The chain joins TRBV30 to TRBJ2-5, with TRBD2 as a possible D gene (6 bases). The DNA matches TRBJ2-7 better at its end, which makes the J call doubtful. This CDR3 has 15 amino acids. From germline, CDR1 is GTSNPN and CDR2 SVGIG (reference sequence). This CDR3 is CAWSVRLLASYEQYF. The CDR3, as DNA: TGTGCCTGGAGTGTACGGTTACTAGCTTCCTACGAGCAGTACTTC.

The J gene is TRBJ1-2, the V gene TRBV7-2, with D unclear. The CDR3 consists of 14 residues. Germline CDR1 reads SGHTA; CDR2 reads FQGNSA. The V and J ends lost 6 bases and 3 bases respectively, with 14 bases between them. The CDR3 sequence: CASSYYLSDYGYTF. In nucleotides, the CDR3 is TGTGCCAGCAGTTACTACCTATCGGACTATGGCTACACCTTC.

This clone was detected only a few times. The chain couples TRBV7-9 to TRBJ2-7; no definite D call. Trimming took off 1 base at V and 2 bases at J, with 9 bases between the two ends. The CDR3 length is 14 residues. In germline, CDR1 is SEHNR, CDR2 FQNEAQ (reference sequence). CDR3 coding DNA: TGTGCCAGCAGCTTAGTAGTTCCCCCCTACGAGCAGTACTTC. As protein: CASSLVVPPYEQYF.

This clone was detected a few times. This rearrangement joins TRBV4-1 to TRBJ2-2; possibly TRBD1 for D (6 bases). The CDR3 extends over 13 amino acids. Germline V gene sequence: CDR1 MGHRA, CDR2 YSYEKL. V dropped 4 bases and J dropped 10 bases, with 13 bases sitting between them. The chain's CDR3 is CASSPLGATELFF. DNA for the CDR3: TGCGCCAGCAGCCCGTTGGGGGCAACGGAGCTGTTTTTT.

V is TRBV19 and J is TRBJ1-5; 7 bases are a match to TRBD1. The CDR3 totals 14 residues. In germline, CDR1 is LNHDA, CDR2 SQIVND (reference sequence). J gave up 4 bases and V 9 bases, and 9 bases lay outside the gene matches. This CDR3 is CASRIGTANQPQHF. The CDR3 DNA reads TGTGCCAGCCGAATTGGGACAGCTAATCAGCCCCAGCATTTT.

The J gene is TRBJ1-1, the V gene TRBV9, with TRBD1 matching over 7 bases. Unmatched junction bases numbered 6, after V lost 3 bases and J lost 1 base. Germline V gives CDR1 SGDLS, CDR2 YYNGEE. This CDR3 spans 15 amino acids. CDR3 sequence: CASSAYRGGNTEAFF. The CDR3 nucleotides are TGTGCCAGCAGCGCATACAGGGGAGGGAACACTGAAGCTTTCTTT.

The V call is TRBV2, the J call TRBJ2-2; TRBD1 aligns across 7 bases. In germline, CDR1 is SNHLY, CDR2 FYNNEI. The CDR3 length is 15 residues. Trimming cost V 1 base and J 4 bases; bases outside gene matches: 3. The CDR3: CASSEGGQVTGELFF. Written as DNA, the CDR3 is TGTGCCAGCAGTGAAGGCGGACAGGTCACCGGGGAGCTGTTTTTT.